This TCR beta chain was captured in a study of shared clonotypes between healthy human individuals. Study-level information: The donors, a couple of women and three men, were aged 18 to 49. Study-level points and caveats: Naive subsets tended to show greater estimated richness than memory subsets.

Authors' processing steps: ImmunoSEQ sequences covered only the junction and lacked quality scores; filtering therefore differed. Profiled with immunoSEQ multiplex PCR; TCRdb holds only in-frame clones, not every one. V, J and clone size reflect that table, while D and trimming were determined from the DNA. The table includes roughly 1,600,000 clones, roughly 98.5% detected once. This clone was seen a single time. Antigen specificity is unknown. V lost 4 bases to trimming and J lost 6 bases, with 25 bases between them. The CDR3 runs to 18 residues. Per the germline V gene, CDR1 is MDHEN and CDR2 is SYDVKM.

The J gene is TRBJ2-1, the V gene TRBV28, with D possibly TRBD2 on 6 matching bases. The clonotype was recovered from a young man in good health. The material sequenced was naive CD4+ T cells sorted from blood. Subset: CD45RA+ positively selected. The chain's CDR3 is CASSSHTRPTSKLNEQFF. The DNA of the CDR3 is TGTGCCAGCAGTTCACATACGCGTCCGACTAGTAAACTCAATGAGCAGTTCTTC.